Following are 25 T cell receptor beta chains from one sample sequenced in a study of blood T cell repertoires in COVID-19. Measured with immunoSEQ multiplex PCR; TCRdb has only the in-frame clones, and not every one. The data hold a few hundred thousand clones, with about nine tenths observed a single time. The sample was peripheral blood. The receptors derive from a man aged 18 to 30 with active or convalescent COVID-19.

This sequence joins TRBV27 and TRBJ2-1; TRBD1 might be the D (8 bases). The CDR3 loop spans 14 amino acids. Trimming removed 7 bases at V and 2 bases at J, with 12 bases between. CDR1 and CDR2 from the germline V gene are MNHEY and SMNVEV (reference sequence). CDR3 in DNA: TGTGCCAGCACAACAGGGGGGGCCTACAATGAGCAGTTCTTC. Residues: CASTTGGAYNEQFF.

This chain links TRBV11-2 with TRBJ1-1; the match to TRBD1 covers 8 bases. This CDR3 region has 14 residues. The V and J ends lost 5 bases and 5 bases, in that order; junction bases with no gene match: 7. The germline CDR1 and CDR2 sequences are SGHAT and FQNNGV. Written as DNA, the CDR3 is TGTGCCAGCAGCATAGGACAGGGTGCTACTGAAGCTTTCTTT. It specifies CASSIGQGATEAFF.

The rearrangement uses TRBV6-5 and TRBJ1-5, with D hard to call. Germline loops: CDR1 MNHEY, CDR2 SVGAGI. V shed 6 bases and J shed 7 bases, with 13 bases lying between them. The CDR3 runs to 13 residues. The CDR3 protein is CASSRGLAQPQHF. CDR3 DNA: TGTGCCAGCAGCCGAGGGTTAGCGCAGCCCCAGCATTTT.

The chain carries TRBV10-2 and TRBJ2-2; the D gene is possibly TRBD2 (7 bases). Trimming removed 6 bases from V and 1 base from J, with 27 bases in between. The CDR3 is made up of 20 amino acids. The germline V gene encodes CDR1 WSHSY and CDR2 SAAADI. The CDR3 spells CASSETPFRGAYKNTGELFF. CDR3 nucleotides: TGCGCCAGCAGCGAAACTCCCTTCCGGGGGGCCTACAAGAACACCGGGGAGCTGTTTTTT.

CDR3 sequence: CASPGTYEQYF. CDR3 DNA: TGTGCCAGCCCAGGTACCTACGAGCAGTACTTC. The rearrangement links TRBV2 to TRBJ2-7; D remains unclear. CDR1 and CDR2 (germline): SNHLY, FYNNEI. V lost 8 bases to trimming and J lost 2 bases, with 7 bases between them. The CDR3 contains 11 residues.

The chain has TRBV4-1 and TRBJ1-2; 11 bases line up with TRBD1. The length of the CDR3 is 18 residues. The germline V gene has CDR1 MGHRA and CDR2 YSYEKL. Unmatched junction bases numbered 12, after V lost 4 bases and J lost 2 bases. CDR3 sequence reads: CASSPTEDRGRINYGYTF. In DNA form, the CDR3 reads TGCGCCAGCAGCCCAACTGAGGACAGGGGGCGTATCAACTATGGCTACACCTTC.

The chain joins TRBV6-5 to TRBJ2-1; 7 nucleotides line up with TRBD1. There are 14 residues in the CDR3. V dropped 0 bases and J dropped 6; count of bases not matched to a gene: 2. CDR1 is MNHEY and CDR2 is SVGAGI in the germline V gene. As DNA, the CDR3 is TGTGCCAGCAGTTACTCAACAGGGGCCAATGAGCAGTTCTTC. As protein: CASSYSTGANEQFF.

CDR3 region: CASAPGQSNQPQHF. In DNA, the CDR3 is TGTGCCAGCGCTCCGGGACAAAGCAATCAGCCCCAGCATTTT. The chain joins TRBV28 to TRBJ1-5, with D possibly TRBD1 on 6 matching bases. The germline V gene has CDR1 MDHEN and CDR2 SYDVKM. Trimming removed 8 bases at V and 1 base at J, with 12 bases between. This CDR3 is 14 amino acids long.

This clone was picked up one time. The chain is built from TRBV19 and TRBJ1-5, with D perhaps matching TRBD1 (5 bases). V lost 5 bases and J 5 bases, leaving 19 bases between the germline ends. The CDR3 runs 16 residues. Germline V CDR1 and CDR2: LNHDA, SQIVND (reference sequence). CDR3 DNA: TGTGCCAGTAGTTCATACAGGAAGGGTTTTGATCAGCCCCAGCATTTT. Translation: CASSSYRKGFDQPQHF.

The chain joins TRBV7-9 to TRBJ1-1; 8 bases are a match to TRBD1. In germline, CDR1 is SEHNR, CDR2 FQNEAQ (reference sequence). Trimming at V came to 6 bases and at J to 4 bases, leaving 4 bases not matched to a gene. CDR3 length equals 13 residues. Here the CDR3 reads CASRTTGGTEAFF. As DNA, the CDR3 is TGTGCCAGCAGGACAACAGGGGGCACTGAAGCTTTCTTT.

The rearrangement joins TRBV9 to TRBJ2-7; the match to TRBD1 covers 8 bases. V dropped 2 bases and J dropped 2; count of bases not matched to a gene: 9. This CDR3 is built from 16 residues. The V gene's germline CDR1 is SGDLS and CDR2 YYNGEE. This CDR3 is CASSVADRVTTYEQYF. DNA for the CDR3: TGTGCCAGCAGCGTCGCGGACAGGGTGACAACCTACGAGCAGTACTTC.

The CDR3 DNA reads as TGTGCCAGCAGTTCACCGGGACAGGGGTACGAGCAGTACTTC. It codes for CASSSPGQGYEQYF. The gene calls are TRBV6-6 and TRBJ2-7, with TRBD1 identical over 10 bases. CDR1 is MNHNY, CDR2 SVGAGI, per germline (reference sequence). V shed 4 bases and J 4 bases; nucleotides not matched to a gene: 4. There are 14 residues in the CDR3.

The genes are TRBV6-1 and TRBJ1-2, with D possibly matching TRBD1 (5 bases). The germline V gene has CDR1 MNHNS and CDR2 SASEGT. The CDR3 has 14 amino acids. V shed 2 bases and J shed 5 bases, with 12 bases lying between them. The CDR3 loop reads CASSERAGTYGYTF. As DNA, the CDR3 is TGTGCCAGCAGTGAACGGGCAGGGACTTATGGCTACACCTTC.

As for this clone: A read error likely explains this, since a far larger clone differs by one base. V and J are TRBV7-9 and TRBJ1-3; D gene ambiguous. The CDR3 covers 14 residues. The germline V gene encodes CDR1 SEHNR and CDR2 FQNEAQ (reference sequence). V lost 1 base to trimming and J lost 0 bases, with 4 bases between them. The CDR3 sequence is CASSLDSSGNTIYF. The DNA for the CDR3 is TGTGCCAGCAGCTTAGACAGCTCTGGAAACACCATATATTTT.

V gene TRBV25-1 combines with J gene TRBJ1-2; 7 bases are shared with TRBD1. Germline loops: CDR1 MGHDK, CDR2 SYGVNS. J lost 5 bases, V lost 3 bases, and 6 bases had no gene match. The CDR3 contains 14 residues. CDR3 in DNA: TGTGCCAGCAGTGACCCCGGGACAGATTATGGCTACACCTTC. It codes for CASSDPGTDYGYTF.

This chain joins TRBV9 and TRBJ2-3; 9 bases are a match to TRBD2. This CDR3 contains 15 residues. With V trimmed by 2 bases and J by 0 bases, 1 base remained unmatched. CDR1 is SGDLS and CDR2 is YYNGEE in the germline V gene. The CDR3 nucleotides read TGTGCCAGCAGCGTTGGACTAGCGAGCACAGATACGCAGTATTTT. The encoded protein is CASSVGLASTDTQYF.

This chain links TRBV27 with TRBJ2-7; 8 bases line up with TRBD1. Unmatched junction bases numbered 15, after V lost 6 bases and J lost 11 bases. Germline V gene lookup returns CDR1 MNHEY and CDR2 SMNVEV (reference sequence). The CDR3 is 14 residues long. In nucleotides, the CDR3 is TGTGCCAGCAGCCCGGGGACAGGTTCCCCTCGGAAGTACTTC. As protein: CASSPGTGSPRKYF.

The genes are TRBV6-5 and TRBJ2-1; 7 nucleotides align to TRBD1. Trimming at V came to 5 bases and at J to 3 bases, leaving 4 bases not matched to a gene. The germline gives CDR1 MNHEY, CDR2 SVGAGI. The CDR3 spans 14 residues. The DNA of the CDR3 is TGTGCCAGCAGTCCACGGGACAGCTACAATGAGCAGTTCTTC. Amino acid sequence: CASSPRDSYNEQFF.

The rearrangement links TRBV5-1 to TRBJ2-7; tentatively, D is TRBD1 (5 bases). This CDR3 region has 14 residues. Germline CDR1 and CDR2: SGHRS and YFSETQ. Between the trimmed V and J ends, which lost 1 base and 2 bases, there was a span of 10 bases. DNA of the CDR3: TGCGCCAGCAGCTTGAATACAGGCCCCTACGAGCAGTACTTC. Amino acids: CASSLNTGPYEQYF. The whole variable domain, filled in from reference TRBV5-1 and TRBJ2-7, reads KAGVTQTPRYLIKTRGQQVTLSCSPISGHRSVSWYQQTPGQGLQFLFEYFSETQRNKGNFPGRFSGRQFSNSRSEMNVSTLELGDSALYLCASSLNTGPYEQYFGPGTRLTVT.

V is TRBV6-1 and J is TRBJ2-1; the D gene is possibly TRBD2 (5 bases). The V and J ends lost 0 bases and 3 bases respectively, with 12 bases between them. The CDR3 has 16 residues. CDR1 and CDR2 from the germline V gene are MNHNS and SASEGT. The CDR3 loop is CASSEAQRSIYNEQFF. CDR3 bases: TGTGCCAGCAGTGAAGCGCAGCGGAGCATCTACAATGAGCAGTTCTTC.

The chain has TRBV3-1 (or the pseudogene TRBV3-2) and TRBJ2-3; 8 nucleotides align to TRBD1. V gave up 4 bases and J gave up 4 bases; unmatched junction bases: 7. CDR3 length: 15 residues. Germline loops: CDR1 LGHDT, CDR2 YNNKEL (reference sequence). The CDR3 DNA is TGTGCCAGCAGCCCGGACAGGGTTTTCCCAGATACGCAGTATTTT. Translating it yields CASSPDRVFPDTQYF.

The chain employs TRBV4-3 and TRBJ2-2, with D possibly being TRBD2 (5 bases). The V end was cut by 1 base, the J end by 4 bases, with 16 bases between. The CDR3 contains 17 residues. CDR1 is LGHNA and CDR2 is YSLEER in the germline V gene. This CDR3 is CASSQVFRGTSTGELFF. As DNA, the CDR3 is TGCGCCAGCAGCCAAGTATTCCGGGGTACTTCCACCGGGGAGCTGTTTTTT.

This rearrangement joins TRBV5-4 to TRBJ2-3; 14 bases line up with TRBD2. The CDR3 is 18 amino acids. With 3 bases clipped from V and 2 bases from J, the junction kept 8 bases outside the gene matches. Germline assignment: CDR1 SGHNT and CDR2 YYREEE (reference sequence). The CDR3 is CASSSGLAGVVDTDTQYF. CDR3 sequence (DNA): TGTGCCAGCAGCTCGGGACTAGCGGGAGTTGTTGACACAGATACGCAGTATTTT.

This chain connects TRBV6-2 or TRBV6-3 to TRBJ1-1; TRBD1 might be the D (5 bases). Germline CDR1 is MNHEY and CDR2 is SVGEGT. Trimming removed 6 bases at V and 5 bases at J, with 19 bases between. This CDR3 is 15 amino acids long. The CDR3 bases are TGTGCCAGCAGCTATTGGAGTGGGGGAGGGACTGAAGCTTTCTTT. It translates to CASSYWSGGGTEAFF.

The gene calls are TRBV10-3 and TRBJ2-5; the D is unclear. Trimming stripped 0 bases from V and 9 bases from J, with 11 bases between. CDR3 size: 13 residues. The germline V gene has CDR1 ENHRY and CDR2 SYGVKD. CDR3 sequence: CAISESGLQAQYF. In nucleotides, the CDR3 is TGTGCCATCAGTGAGTCCGGCCTCCAGGCCCAGTACTTC.